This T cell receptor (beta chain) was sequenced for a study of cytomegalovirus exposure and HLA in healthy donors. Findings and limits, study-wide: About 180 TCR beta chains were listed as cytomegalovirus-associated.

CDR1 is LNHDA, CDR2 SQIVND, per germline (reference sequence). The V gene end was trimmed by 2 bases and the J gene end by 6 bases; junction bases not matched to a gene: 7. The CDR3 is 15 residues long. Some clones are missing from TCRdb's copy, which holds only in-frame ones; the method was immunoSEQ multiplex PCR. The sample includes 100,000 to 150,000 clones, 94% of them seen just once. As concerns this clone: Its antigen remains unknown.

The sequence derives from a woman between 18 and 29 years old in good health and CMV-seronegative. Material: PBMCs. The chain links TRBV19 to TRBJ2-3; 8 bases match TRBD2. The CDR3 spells CASSIFGGGSDTQYF. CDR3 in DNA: TGTGCCAGTAGTATATTCGGGGGGGGGTCCGATACGCAGTATTTT.